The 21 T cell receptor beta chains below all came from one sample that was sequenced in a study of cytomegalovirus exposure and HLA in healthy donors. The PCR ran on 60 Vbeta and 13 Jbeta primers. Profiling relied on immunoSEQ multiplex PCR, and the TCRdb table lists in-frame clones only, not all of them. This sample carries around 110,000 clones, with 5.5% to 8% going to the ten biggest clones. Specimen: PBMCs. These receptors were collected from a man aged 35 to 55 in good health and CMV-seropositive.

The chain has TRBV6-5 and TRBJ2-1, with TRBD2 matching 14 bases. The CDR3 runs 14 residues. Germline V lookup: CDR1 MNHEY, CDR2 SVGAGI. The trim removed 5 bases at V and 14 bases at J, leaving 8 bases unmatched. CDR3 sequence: CASSKGLAGVGKFF. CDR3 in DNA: TGTGCCAGCAGTAAGGGACTAGCGGGAGTCGGGAAGTTCTTC.

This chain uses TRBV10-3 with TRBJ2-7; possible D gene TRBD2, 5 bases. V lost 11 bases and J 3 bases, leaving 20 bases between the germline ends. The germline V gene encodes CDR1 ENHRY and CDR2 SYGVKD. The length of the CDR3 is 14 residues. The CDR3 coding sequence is TGTGCCGTCAAAAGCCCTAGCCAGAGCTACGAGCAGTACTTC. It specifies CAVKSPSQSYEQYF.

CDR3 in DNA: TGTGCCAGCAGCAAACAGGGGGCTGATGGCTACACCTTC. Its protein product is CASSKQGADGYTF. J is TRBJ1-2 and V is TRBV7-9; 9 bases map to TRBD1. This CDR3 has 13 residues. Germline V CDR1 and CDR2: SEHNR, FQNEAQ (reference sequence). V was pared by 5 bases and J by 6 bases, with 4 bases of the junction left unmatched.

This chain's CDR3 is CASSSGVGTSGSYEQYF. DNA for the CDR3: TGTGCCAGCAGCTCCGGGGTGGGGACTAGCGGCTCCTACGAGCAGTACTTC. The rearrangement links TRBV7-6 to TRBJ2-7, with 11 bases aligning to TRBD2. Germline V gives CDR1 SGHVS, CDR2 FNYEAQ. The CDR3 covers 17 residues. The V and J ends lost 4 bases and 0 bases, in that order; junction bases with no gene match: 8.

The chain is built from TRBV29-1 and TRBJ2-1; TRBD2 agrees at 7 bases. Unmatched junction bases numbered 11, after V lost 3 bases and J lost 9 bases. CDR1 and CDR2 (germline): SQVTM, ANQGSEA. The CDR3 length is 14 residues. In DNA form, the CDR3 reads TGCAGCGTTGACAGTAGCGGGTGGCAAGCTGAGCAGTTCTTC. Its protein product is CSVDSSGWQAEQFF.

CDR3 residues: CASSVGTGGPDTQYF. The CDR3 DNA reads TGTGCCAGCAGTGTCGGGACAGGCGGTCCGGATACGCAGTATTTT. The V gene is TRBV28, the J gene TRBJ2-3; 8 positions agree with TRBD1. The V gene's germline CDR1 is MDHEN and CDR2 SYDVKM. V lost 5 bases to trimming and J lost 6 bases; unmatched junction nucleotides: 10. This CDR3 contains 15 residues.

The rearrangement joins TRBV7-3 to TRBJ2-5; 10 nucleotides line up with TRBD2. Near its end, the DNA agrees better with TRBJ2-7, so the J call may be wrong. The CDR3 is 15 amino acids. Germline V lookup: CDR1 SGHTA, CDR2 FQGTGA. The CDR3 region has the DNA TGTGCCAGCAGCGACCCGACTAGCGGGCTTTACGAGCAGTACTTC. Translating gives CASSDPTSGLYEQYF.

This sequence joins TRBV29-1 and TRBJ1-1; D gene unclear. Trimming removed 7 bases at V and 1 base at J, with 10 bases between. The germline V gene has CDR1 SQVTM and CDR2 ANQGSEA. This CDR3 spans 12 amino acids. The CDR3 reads CSGIQRNTEAFF. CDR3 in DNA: TGCAGCGGGATCCAGCGGAACACTGAAGCTTTCTTT.

CDR3 in amino acids: CASSLTFGRVTDTQYF. Here the CDR3 DNA reads TGCGCCAGCAGCCTAACCTTCGGGAGGGTCACAGATACGCAGTATTTT. The genes are TRBV4-1 and TRBJ2-3; the match to TRBD2 covers 8 bases. The germline V gene has CDR1 MGHRA and CDR2 YSYEKL. V shed 4 bases and J 2 bases; nucleotides not matched to a gene: 8. CDR3 length equals 16 residues.

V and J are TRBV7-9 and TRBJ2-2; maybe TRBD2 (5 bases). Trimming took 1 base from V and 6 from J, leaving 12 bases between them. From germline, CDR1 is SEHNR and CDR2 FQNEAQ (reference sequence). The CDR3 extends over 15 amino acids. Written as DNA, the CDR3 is TGTGCCAGCAGCTTAGGGCTAGCAGAGGCCGGGGAGCTGTTTTTT. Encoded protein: CASSLGLAEAGELFF.

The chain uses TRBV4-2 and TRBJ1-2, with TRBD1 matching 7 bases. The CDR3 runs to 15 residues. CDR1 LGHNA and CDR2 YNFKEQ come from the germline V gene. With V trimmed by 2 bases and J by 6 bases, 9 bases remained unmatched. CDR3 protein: CASSQLVTGSHGYTF. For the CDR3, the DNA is TGTGCCAGCAGCCAACTCGTGACAGGGTCCCATGGCTACACCTTC.

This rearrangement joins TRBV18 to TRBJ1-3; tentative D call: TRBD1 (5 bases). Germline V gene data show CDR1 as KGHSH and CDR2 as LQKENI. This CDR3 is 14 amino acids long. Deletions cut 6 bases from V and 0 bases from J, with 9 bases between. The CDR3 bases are TGTGCCAGCTCCTCGGACATCTCTGGAAACACCATATATTTT. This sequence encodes CASSSDISGNTIYF.

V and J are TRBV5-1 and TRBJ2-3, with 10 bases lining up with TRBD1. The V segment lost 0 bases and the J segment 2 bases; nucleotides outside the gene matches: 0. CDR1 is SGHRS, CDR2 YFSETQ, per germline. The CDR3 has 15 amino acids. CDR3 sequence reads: CASSLGQGATDTQYF. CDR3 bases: TGCGCCAGCAGCTTGGGACAGGGGGCCACAGATACGCAGTATTTT. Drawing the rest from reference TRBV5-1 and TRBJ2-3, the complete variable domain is KAGVTQTPRYLIKTRGQQVTLSCSPISGHRSVSWYQQTPGQGLQFLFEYFSETQRNKGNFPGRFSGRQFSNSRSEMNVSTLELGDSALYLCASSLGQGATDTQYFGPGTRLTVL.

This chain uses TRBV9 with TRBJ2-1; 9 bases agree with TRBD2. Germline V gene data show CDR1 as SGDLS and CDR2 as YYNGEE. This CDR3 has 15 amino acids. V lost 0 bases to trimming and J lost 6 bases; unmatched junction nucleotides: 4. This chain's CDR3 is CASSVVREGSNEQFF. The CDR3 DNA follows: TGTGCCAGCAGCGTAGTGCGGGAGGGCTCCAATGAGCAGTTCTTC.

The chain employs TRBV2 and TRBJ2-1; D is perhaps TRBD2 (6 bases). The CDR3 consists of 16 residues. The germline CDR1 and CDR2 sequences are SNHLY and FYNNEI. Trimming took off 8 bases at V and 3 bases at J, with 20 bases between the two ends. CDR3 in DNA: TGTGCCAGCGTGGTGACTAGGGACTTGATCTACAATGAGCAGTTCTTC. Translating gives CASVVTRDLIYNEQFF.

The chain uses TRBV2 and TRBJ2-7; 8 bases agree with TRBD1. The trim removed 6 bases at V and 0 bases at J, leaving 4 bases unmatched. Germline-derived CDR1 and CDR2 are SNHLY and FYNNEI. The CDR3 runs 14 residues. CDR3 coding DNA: TGTGCCAGCAGCCAGACAGGGGTCTCCTACGAGCAGTACTTC. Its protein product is CASSQTGVSYEQYF.

The CDR3 bases are TGTGCCAGCAGCCGGGAGACTAGAACGAGCTCCTACAATGAGCAGTTCTTC. Amino acids: CASSRETRTSSYNEQFF. V is TRBV11-2 and J is TRBJ2-1, with D possibly matching TRBD2 (6 bases). Germline V gene data show CDR1 as SGHAT and CDR2 as FQNNGV. This CDR3 is built from 17 residues. V was trimmed by 5 bases and J by 0 bases, leaving 17 bases between them.

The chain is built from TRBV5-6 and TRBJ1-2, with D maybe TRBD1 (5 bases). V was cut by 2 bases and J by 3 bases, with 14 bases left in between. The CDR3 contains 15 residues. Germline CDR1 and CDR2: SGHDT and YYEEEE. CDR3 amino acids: CASSLRGGEDYGYTF. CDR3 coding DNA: TGTGCCAGCAGCTTACGGGGAGGGGAGGACTATGGCTACACCTTC.

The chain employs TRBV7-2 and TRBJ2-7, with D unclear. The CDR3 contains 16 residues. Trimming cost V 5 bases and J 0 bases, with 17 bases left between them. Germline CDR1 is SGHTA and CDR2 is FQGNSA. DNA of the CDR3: TGTGCCAGCAGCCCCCTAGGTAGAACCAGCTCCTACGAGCAGTACTTC. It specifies CASSPLGRTSSYEQYF. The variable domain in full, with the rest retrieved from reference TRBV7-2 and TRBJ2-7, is GAGVSQSPSNKVTEKGKDVELRCDPISGHTALYWYRQSLGQGLEFLIYFQGNSAPDKSGLPSDRFSAERTGGSVSTLTIQRTQQEDSAVYLCASSPLGRTSSYEQYFGPGTRLTVT.

The CDR3 DNA reads TGTGCCAGCAGCCCTAGACTAGCGGGGACCCTTATGGCTACGCAGTATTTT. Protein product: CASSPRLAGTLMATQYF. The chain has TRBV5-4 and TRBJ2-3; the match to TRBD2 covers 11 bases. Looked up from germline, CDR1 is SGHNT and CDR2 is YYREEE (reference sequence). This CDR3 is 17 amino acids long. The J segment lost 8 bases and the V segment lost 4 bases, leaving 15 bases of the junction unmatched.

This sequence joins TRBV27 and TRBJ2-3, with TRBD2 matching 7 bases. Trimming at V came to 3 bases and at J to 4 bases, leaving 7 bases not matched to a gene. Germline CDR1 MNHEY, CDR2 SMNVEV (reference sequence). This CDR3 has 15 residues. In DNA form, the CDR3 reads TGTGCCAGCAGTTTCGGTGGGAGGGCCGCAGATACGCAGTATTTT. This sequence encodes CASSFGGRAADTQYF.